These T cell receptor beta chains were read from a single sample in a study of shared clonotypes between healthy human individuals. Data came from immunoSEQ multiplex PCR; TCRdb stores just in-frame clones and leaves some out. The table lists 2.3 million or so clones, approximately 95% of them singletons, with 0.3% to 0.4% in the top ten. The source material was naive CD4+ T cells from PBMCs. These receptors were collected from a man younger than 35 in good health. Some clones in this sample may be carry-over from other donors' samples. The CDR3 runs from the conserved cysteine through the conserved F or W. Each record gives: J gene, clone size, V gene, D gene, CDR3 DNA, CDR3 protein. D genes are given only for firm matches. Size values are once, few and many counts, or a class for expanded clones, and some rows have none.

j_call: TRBJ2-2; clone_size: .; v_call: TRBV2; d_call: .; cdr3_nt: TGTGCCAGCAGTTCTGACAGGTTAACTTACCGGGAGCTGTTTTTT; cdr3_aa: CASSSDRLTYRELFF
j_call: TRBJ1-1; clone_size: .; v_call: TRBV2; d_call: .; cdr3_nt: TGTGCCAGCAGTGAAGAGGCAGGGAGTTTCACTGAAGCTTTCTTT; cdr3_aa: CASSEEAGSFTEAFF
j_call: TRBJ2-6; clone_size: .; v_call: TRBV19; d_call: .; cdr3_nt: TGTGCCAGTACCCTCCTTGGAGTTGGGGCCAACGTCCTGACTTTC; cdr3_aa: CASTLLGVGANVLTF
j_call: TRBJ1-2; clone_size: .; v_call: TRBV11-2; d_call: .; cdr3_nt: TGTGCCAGCAGCTTTATCGGGGTCTCTGGAGGGTATGGCTACACCTTC; cdr3_aa: CASSFIGVSGGYGYTF
j_call: TRBJ1-2; clone_size: .; v_call: TRBV29-1; d_call: .; cdr3_nt: TGCAGCGTTAACAGAGCTAACTATGGCTACACCTTC; cdr3_aa: CSVNRANYGYTF
j_call: TRBJ1-5; clone_size: .; v_call: TRBV6-5; d_call: .; cdr3_nt: TGTGCCAGCAGTTACACGGGTTGGTCAGGCAATCAGCCCCAGCATTTT; cdr3_aa: CASSYTGWSGNQPQHF
j_call: TRBJ1-1; clone_size: .; v_call: TRBV6-5; d_call: TRBD1; cdr3_nt: TGTGCCAGCAGGCCCTCAGGGGGCTGGAGTACTGAAGCTTTCTTT; cdr3_aa: CASRPSGGWSTEAFF
j_call: TRBJ2-3; clone_size: .; v_call: TRBV28; d_call: TRBD2; cdr3_nt: TGTGCCAGCAGTTTAGGCCTAGCGGCTAGCACAGATACGCAGTATTTT; cdr3_aa: CASSLGLAASTDTQYF
j_call: TRBJ1-6; clone_size: .; v_call: TRBV5-1; d_call: TRBD1; cdr3_nt: TGCGCCAGCAGCTTGGCGGGCAGGGGGAATTCACCCCTCCACTTT; cdr3_aa: CASSLAGRGNSPLHF
j_call: TRBJ2-5; clone_size: .; v_call: TRBV7-9; d_call: TRBD1; cdr3_nt: TGTGCCAGCAGCAGAGGGACAGGGCAGATTCTCCAAGAGACCCAGTACTTC; cdr3_aa: CASSRGTGQILQETQYF
j_call: TRBJ2-5; clone_size: .; v_call: TRBV5-6; d_call: TRBD1; cdr3_nt: TGTGCCAGCAACCGGCTATCCACAGGGGGCGAGACCCAGTACTTC; cdr3_aa: CASNRLSTGGETQYF
j_call: TRBJ2-1; clone_size: .; v_call: TRBV19; d_call: .; cdr3_nt: TGTGCCAGTAGTGGGCAGGGGATTTACAATGAGCAGTTCTTC; cdr3_aa: CASSGQGIYNEQFF
j_call: TRBJ1-2; clone_size: .; v_call: TRBV6-6; d_call: .; cdr3_nt: TGTGCCAGCAGGTGGGGCGTGGAGTTTGGCTACACCTTC; cdr3_aa: CASRWGVEFGYTF
j_call: TRBJ2-2; clone_size: .; v_call: TRBV6-6; d_call: TRBD2; cdr3_nt: TGTGCCACTCGGGGGGGGAACACCGGGGAGCTGTTTTTT; cdr3_aa: CATRGGNTGELFF
j_call: TRBJ2-1; clone_size: .; v_call: TRBV7-2; d_call: TRBD2; cdr3_nt: TGTGCCAGCAGCCTCAGCGGGAGCTCCTACAATGAGCAGTTCTTC; cdr3_aa: CASSLSGSSYNEQFF
j_call: TRBJ2-2; clone_size: once; v_call: TRBV28; d_call: .; cdr3_nt: TGTGCCAGCAGTTTAGGGGGACCCGCGAACACCGGGGAGCTGTTTTTT; cdr3_aa: CASSLGGPANTGELFF
j_call: TRBJ2-1; clone_size: .; v_call: TRBV7-8; d_call: .; cdr3_nt: TGTGCCAGCAGCTTAGCGCAGGGAATAGCTGGGTTACTTTCCAATGAGCAGTTCTTC; cdr3_aa: CASSLAQGIAGLLSNEQFF
j_call: TRBJ1-1; clone_size: .; v_call: TRBV7-9; d_call: .; cdr3_nt: TGTGCCAGCAGTAAAAGGGCCCAAGGAACTGAAGCTTTCTTT; cdr3_aa: CASSKRAQGTEAFF
j_call: TRBJ1-5; clone_size: few; v_call: TRBV7-9; d_call: .; cdr3_nt: TGTGCCAGCAGCAATCAGGAGGCGCAGCCCCAGCATTTT; cdr3_aa: CASSNQEAQPQHF
j_call: TRBJ2-2; clone_size: .; v_call: TRBV7-9; d_call: TRBD1; cdr3_nt: TGTGCCAGCAGCATAGACAGGGGGGATACCGGGGAGCTGTTTTTT; cdr3_aa: CASSIDRGDTGELFF
j_call: TRBJ1-1; clone_size: .; v_call: TRBV18; d_call: .; cdr3_nt: TGTGCCAGCTCACCACGTATCGGGGCGAACACTGAAGCTTTCTTT; cdr3_aa: CASSPRIGANTEAFF
j_call: TRBJ1-2; clone_size: .; v_call: TRBV30; d_call: .; cdr3_nt: TGTGCCTGGAGTGTCTTAACTCCGGGCGATGGCTACACCTTC; cdr3_aa: CAWSVLTPGDGYTF
j_call: TRBJ2-2; clone_size: .; v_call: TRBV7-3; d_call: .; cdr3_nt: TGTGCCAGCAGCATAAGGGGCCCTGTCGGGGAGCTGTTTTTT; cdr3_aa: CASSIRGPVGELFF
j_call: TRBJ1-1; clone_size: .; v_call: TRBV6-1; d_call: .; cdr3_nt: TGTGCCAGCAGTAGCCGGTCGAACACTGAAGCTTTCTTT; cdr3_aa: CASSSRSNTEAFF
j_call: TRBJ1-3; clone_size: .; v_call: TRBV28; d_call: .; cdr3_nt: TGTGCCAGCACCCCCCCCGGGGGACGTGGAAACACCATATATTTT; cdr3_aa: CASTPPGGRGNTIYF
j_call: TRBJ2-7; clone_size: .; v_call: TRBV4-1; d_call: .; cdr3_nt: TGCGCCAGCAGCCGGTCTCTCCAGGCAGCTTCCTACGAGCAGTACTTC; cdr3_aa: CASSRSLQAASYEQYF
j_call: TRBJ2-7; clone_size: once; v_call: TRBV15; d_call: .; cdr3_nt: TGTGCCACCAGCAGAGATCCCCCCGGAGGGCCCCTCGAGCAGTACTTC; cdr3_aa: CATSRDPPGGPLEQYF
j_call: TRBJ2-1; clone_size: .; v_call: TRBV7-9; d_call: TRBD2; cdr3_nt: TGTGCCAGCAGCCGACTAGCGGGCGGGGAGCAGTTCTTC; cdr3_aa: CASSRLAGGEQFF
j_call: TRBJ2-5; clone_size: .; v_call: TRBV18; d_call: .; cdr3_nt: TGTGCCAGCTCCACCCAGGGGACGGGGGCCCTTGAGACCCAGTACTTC; cdr3_aa: CASSTQGTGALETQYF
j_call: TRBJ1-5; clone_size: .; v_call: TRBV9; d_call: .; cdr3_nt: TGTGCCAGCAGCCCCCCTGGAACGCGGCAGCCCCAGCATTTT; cdr3_aa: CASSPPGTRQPQHF